This T cell receptor beta chain originates from a study of blood T cell repertoires in COVID-19. Across the study: Italy, Spain and the United States were the sources of the convalescent and acute COVID-19 samples. Sources were T cells, B-cell-depleted T cells, or PBMCs; the material itself was cDNA or gDNA.

Authors' analysis steps: How many nucleated cells were present was estimated from reference gene primer amplification. The assay was immunoSEQ multiplex PCR, and TCRdb's table has in-frame clones only and misses some. V and J calls and clone size are as listed in that table; D and trimming were resolved from the DNA. The sample carries 45,000 to 70,000 clones, 84% recorded once. Germline assignment: CDR1 MGHRA and CDR2 YSYEKL. This CDR3 comprises 19 residues. V lost 1 base to trimming and J lost 3 bases; unmatched junction nucleotides: 12. The sample taken for sequencing was peripheral blood. J is TRBJ2-1 and V is TRBV4-1; the match to TRBD2 covers 10 bases. The clonotype comes from a woman over 75 with acute or convalescent COVID-19. The CDR3 is CASSQGIIYSGGIYNEQFF. The CDR3 DNA reads as TGCGCCAGCAGCCAAGGCATAATTTATAGCGGGGGGATCTACAATGAGCAGTTCTTC.